This T cell receptor (beta chain) appears in the sequencing data of a study of CD8+CD57+ T cells in acquired aplastic anemia. This clonotype was picked up many times. Its antigen is currently unknown. CDR1 is SGHVS and CDR2 is FQNEAQ in the germline V gene. V lost 2 bases, J lost 2 bases, and 3 bases stayed unmatched. The CDR3 runs 15 residues. General observations from the study: Patients and controls were found to share some 30 CD8+ CDR3 sequences. Any difference that existed in CD8+ Simpson's diversity between patients and controls was not significant.

TCR beta VDJ and CDR3 were profiled, and genomic DNA was the template. Each CDR3 protein is one row after TCRdb ran MiXCR on the reads. Here the sample spans approximately 81,000 distinct CDR3 sequences, under 50% being singletons. Sequenced sample: sorted CD4+, CD8+, or CD8+CD57+ T cells (not recorded which) from PBMCs. The source is a human donor in good health, serving as a control. The chain couples TRBV7-8 to TRBJ1-3; the match to TRBD1 covers 7 bases. The CDR3, as DNA: TGTGCCAGCAGCTTACTCGACAGGGCTGGAAACACCATATATTTT. This gives the protein CASSLLDRAGNTIYF.